The 17 T cell receptor beta chains reported below all come from one sample, sequenced in a study of T cells after yellow fever vaccination. TCRdb redid the calling of the 5' RACE reads with MiXCR, one entry per CDR3 protein. The profile shows about 240,000 distinct CDR3 sequences, 6.9% of them singletons. The sample in question was CD4+ T cells sorted from PBMCs, obtained 15 days after the yellow fever booster vaccination. The receptors were sampled from a man aged 25 to 40 who received the YFV17D yellow fever vaccine.

There are a few counts of this clonotype. The rearrangement uses TRBV4-3 and TRBJ2-1; no definite D call. Trimming left V 0 bases short and J 10 bases short, with 10 bases between. The CDR3 extends over 13 amino acids. CDR1 and CDR2 from the germline V gene are LGHNA and YSLEER. This chain's CDR3 is CASSQEIGGEQFF. CDR3 bases: TGCGCCAGCAGCCAAGAAATTGGCGGAGAGCAGTTCTTC.

This clonotype was seen ten or more times. The V and J genes are TRBV11-2 and TRBJ2-1; no clear D. Germline CDR1 reads SGHAT; CDR2 reads FQNNGV. This CDR3 comprises 11 residues. The V and J ends lost 1 base and 9 bases respectively, with 4 bases between them. In DNA, the CDR3 is TGTGCCAGCAGCTTAGTTAGTGAGCAGTTCTTC. Protein sequence: CASSLVSEQFF.

This clonotype was counted only a few times. This rearrangement joins TRBV4-3 to TRBJ2-5, with 7 bases aligning to TRBD1. This CDR3 has 14 amino acids. Germline assignment: CDR1 LGHNA and CDR2 YSLEER. J gave up 4 bases and V 4 bases, and 6 bases lay outside the gene matches. CDR3 in amino acids: CASSRYRGGETQYF. The CDR3, as DNA: TGCGCCAGCAGCCGATACAGGGGCGGAGAGACCCAGTACTTC.

This clonotype has ten or more counts. The chain employs TRBV9 and TRBJ2-7, with TRBD2 identical over 11 bases. Unmatched junction bases numbered 4, after V lost 2 bases and J lost 3 bases. This CDR3 is built from 15 residues. The germline V gene encodes CDR1 SGDLS and CDR2 YYNGEE. CDR3 DNA: TGTGCCAGCAGCGTGGGGGGACTAGCGGACTACGAGCAGTACTTC. The encoded protein is CASSVGGLADYEQYF.

This clonotype was observed many times. The V call is TRBV5-5, the J call TRBJ1-6; D not certain. CDR3 size: 12 residues. Trimming removed 0 bases at V and 10 bases at J, with 5 bases between. Germline loops: CDR1 SGHKS, CDR2 YYEKEE (reference sequence). The CDR3 sequence is CASSLAESPLHF. The CDR3 coding sequence is TGTGCCAGCAGCTTGGCTGAGTCACCCCTCCACTTT.

The V call is TRBV20-1, the J call TRBJ2-1; D gene uncertain. Germline loops: CDR1 DFQATT, CDR2 SNEGSKA (reference sequence). The CDR3 consists of 13 residues. Between the trimmed V and J ends, which lost 3 bases and 3 bases, there was a span of 9 bases. The CDR3 is CSASRRLYNEQFF. CDR3 bases: TGCAGTGCTAGTCGGCGGCTCTACAATGAGCAGTTCTTC.

The table lists this clonotype with a few counts. V gene TRBV4-1 combines with J gene TRBJ2-7; the match to TRBD2 covers 8 bases. This CDR3 comprises 15 residues. Germline V CDR1 and CDR2: MGHRA, YSYEKL. With 4 bases clipped from V and 6 bases from J, the junction kept 11 bases outside the gene matches. CDR3 region: CASSRMTGGPFEQYF. In nucleotides, the CDR3 is TGCGCCAGCAGCCGAATGACGGGAGGGCCTTTCGAGCAGTACTTC.

V gene TRBV18 combines with J gene TRBJ2-7; the match to TRBD2 covers 14 bases. This CDR3 contains 19 residues. V dropped 0 bases and J dropped 1; count of bases not matched to a gene: 8. CDR1 is KGHSH and CDR2 is LQKENI in the germline V gene. The CDR3 loop reads CASSPPGLAGVGPSYEQYF. CDR3 DNA: TGTGCCAGCTCACCACCGGGACTAGCGGGAGTTGGCCCATCCTACGAGCAGTACTTC.

This clonotype was seen a handful of times. This chain links TRBV30 with TRBJ2-5; D not certain. Germline CDR1 and CDR2: GTSNPN and SVGIG (reference sequence). CDR3 size: 15 residues. V lost 4 bases and J 0 bases, leaving 15 bases between the germline ends. The CDR3 reads CAWTGSLEYQETQYF. For the CDR3, the DNA is TGTGCCTGGACCGGGTCCCTAGAGTACCAAGAGACCCAGTACTTC. Complete variable domain (other parts from reference TRBV30 and TRBJ2-5): SQTIHQWPATLVQPVGSPLSLECTVEGTSNPNLYWYRQAAGRGLQLLFYSVGIGQISSEVPQNLSASRPQDRQFILSSKKLLLSDSGFYLCAWTGSLEYQETQYFGPGTRLLVL.

This clonotype was picked up many times. V gene TRBV2 combines with J gene TRBJ2-7; 7 bases align to TRBD2. CDR3 length equals 15 residues. The V gene end was trimmed by 1 base and the J gene end by 2 bases; junction bases not matched to a gene: 5. Looked up from germline, CDR1 is SNHLY and CDR2 is FYNNEI. The CDR3 bases are TGTGCCAGCAGTGAAGGGGCGGGACTACCCTACGAGCAGTACTTC. This codes for CASSEGAGLPYEQYF.

In its sample, this clonotype was seen many times. This chain uses TRBV5-1 with TRBJ2-7; 12 nucleotides agree with TRBD1. This CDR3 is built from 18 residues. Germline V lookup: CDR1 SGHRS, CDR2 YFSETQ. After removal of 4 bases from V and 3 bases from J, the junction contained 14 bases not matched to a gene. The CDR3 DNA reads TGCGCCAGCAGCGTGCAAGACCCGGGACAGGGGGCCATCTACGAGCAGTACTTC. The encoded protein is CASSVQDPGQGAIYEQYF.

This clonotype was recorded a few times. The V and J genes are TRBV9 and TRBJ2-3, with 10 bases identical to TRBD2. The CDR3 consists of 16 residues. From germline, CDR1 is SGDLS and CDR2 YYNGEE. V was pared by 0 bases and J by 6 bases, with 7 bases of the junction left unmatched. The CDR3 sequence is CASSVDPAGGQDTQYF. DNA of the CDR3: TGTGCCAGCAGCGTAGACCCAGCGGGAGGGCAGGATACGCAGTATTTT.

In its sample, this clonotype was seen many times. The chain couples TRBV18 to TRBJ2-5; no definite D call. Germline V gene data show CDR1 as KGHSH and CDR2 as LQKENI. V lost 3 bases and J lost 1, with 9 bases in between. The CDR3 is 14 residues long. CDR3 region: CASSPDPSQETQYF. The DNA of the CDR3 is TGTGCCAGCTCACCGGACCCGAGCCAAGAGACCCAGTACTTC.

In its sample, this clonotype was seen a few times. The chain links TRBV7-2 to TRBJ1-2; perhaps TRBD1 as D (5 bases). The CDR3 loop spans 14 amino acids. The germline CDR1 and CDR2 sequences are SGHTA and FQGNSA. Trimming stripped 4 bases from V and 4 bases from J, with 13 bases between. The CDR3: CASSSGPSSYGYTF. The DNA of the CDR3 is TGTGCCAGCAGCTCGGGACCGTCGTCCTATGGCTACACCTTC.

This clonotype occurred many times. The chain is built from TRBV5-5 and TRBJ2-7; D is unresolved. The CDR3 covers 14 residues. The germline gives CDR1 SGHKS, CDR2 YYEKEE (reference sequence). V gave up 7 bases and J gave up 0 bases, with 14 bases separating them. CDR3 in amino acids: CASSARLDSYEQYF. The CDR3 DNA reads as TGTGCCAGCTCGGCAAGACTCGACTCCTACGAGCAGTACTTC.

V gene TRBV5-1 combines with J gene TRBJ2-7; D is possibly TRBD1 (6 bases). The V end was cut by 5 bases, the J end by 6 bases, with 18 bases between. This CDR3 has 14 amino acids. The germline V gene has CDR1 SGHRS and CDR2 YFSETQ. Written as DNA, the CDR3 is TGCGCCAGCAGTCAGGGGACGCTTAGGGTCGAGCAGTACTTC. Residues: CASSQGTLRVEQYF.

This clonotype came up a few times. The genes are TRBV12-3 or TRBV12-4 and TRBJ2-5; D might be TRBD2 (5 bases). The V and J ends lost 3 bases and 2 bases respectively, with 10 bases between them. There are 14 residues in the CDR3. DNA for the CDR3: TGTGCCAGCAGTTTGTTTACGGGGCAAGAGACCCAGTACTTC. Amino acid sequence: CASSLFTGQETQYF.